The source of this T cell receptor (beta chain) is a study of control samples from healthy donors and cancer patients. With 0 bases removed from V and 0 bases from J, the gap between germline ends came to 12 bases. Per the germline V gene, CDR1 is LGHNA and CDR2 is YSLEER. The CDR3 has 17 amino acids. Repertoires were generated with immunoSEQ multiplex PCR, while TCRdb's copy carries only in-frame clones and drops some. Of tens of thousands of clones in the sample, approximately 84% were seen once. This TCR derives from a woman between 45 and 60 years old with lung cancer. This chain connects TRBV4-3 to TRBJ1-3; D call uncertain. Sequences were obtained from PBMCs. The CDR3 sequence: CASSQEIRLISGNTIYF. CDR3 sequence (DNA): TGCGCCAGCAGCCAAGAAATTCGACTAATCTCTGGAAACACCATATATTTT.